Presented here are 30 T cell receptor beta chains from one specimen sequenced in a study of blood T cell repertoires in COVID-19. Here immunoSEQ multiplex PCR was the method, and the copy in TCRdb shows in-frame clones only, minus some. The sample yields roughly 100,000 clones, 81% seen once. The sample comprised peripheral blood. All receptors derive from an elderly man with acute or convalescent COVID-19.

CDR3 sequence: CASSLVGTGENIQYF. CDR3 in DNA: TGCGCCAGCAGCTTGGTAGGGACAGGGGAGAACATTCAGTACTTC. The rearrangement joins TRBV5-1 to TRBJ2-4; 10 bases map to TRBD1. The germline CDR1 and CDR2 sequences are SGHRS and YFSETQ. J was trimmed by 7 bases and V by 0 bases; bases with no gene match: 4. CDR3 length: 15 residues.

The genes are TRBV7-2 and TRBJ1-3; D unclear. Germline V lookup: CDR1 SGHTA, CDR2 FQGNSA. The V end was cut by 5 bases, the J end by 4 bases, with 9 bases between. This CDR3 comprises 13 residues. In DNA form, the CDR3 reads TGTGCCAGCAGCCTCGGGTGGGGAAACACCATATATTTT. Its protein product is CASSLGWGNTIYF.

The rearrangement joins TRBV19 to TRBJ1-2; TRBD1 matches at 9 bases. The V segment lost 4 bases and the J segment 8 bases; nucleotides outside the gene matches: 5. The CDR3 contains 13 residues. Germline V gene sequence: CDR1 LNHDA, CDR2 SQIVND (reference sequence). The CDR3 sequence: CASSRGTGSGYTF. CDR3 bases: TGTGCCAGTAGTAGAGGGACAGGGAGCGGCTACACCTTC. Using reference TRBV19 and TRBJ1-2 for the parts outside the CDR3, the full variable domain is DGGITQSPKYLFRKEGQNVTLSCEQNLNHDAMYWYRQDPGQGLRLIYYSQIVNDFQKGDIAEGYSVSREKKESFPLTVTSAQKNPTAFYLCASSRGTGSGYTFGSGTRLTVV.

This CDR3 reads CASTNSDRGPGDTQYF. The CDR3 nucleotides are TGTGCCAGCACCAACAGCGACAGGGGGCCTGGAGATACGCAGTATTTT. The chain couples TRBV28 to TRBJ2-3; 10 bases line up with TRBD1. The CDR3 length is 16 residues. The germline gives CDR1 MDHEN, CDR2 SYDVKM. Trimming at V came to 7 bases and at J to 5 bases, leaving 12 bases not matched to a gene. Full variable domain (outside the CDR3, taken from reference TRBV28 and TRBJ2-3): DVKVTQSSRYLVKRTGEKVFLECVQDMDHENMFWYRQDPGLGLRLIYFSYDVKMKEKGDIPEGYSVSREKKERFSLILESASTNQTSMYLCASTNSDRGPGDTQYFGPGTRLTVL.

The V gene is TRBV7-2, the J gene TRBJ1-5; TRBD1 is a possible D gene (5 bases). This CDR3 is built from 16 residues. The V and J ends lost 5 bases and 1 base respectively, with 15 bases between them. Germline assignment: CDR1 SGHTA and CDR2 FQGNSA. The CDR3 region is CASSHGHRMSNQPQHF. DNA for the CDR3: TGTGCCAGCAGCCACGGACACAGGATGAGCAATCAGCCCCAGCATTTT.

The CDR3 DNA follows: TGTGCCAGCAGCTCGGGACTAGCGGACCAAGAGACCCAGTACTTC. Encoded protein: CASSSGLADQETQYF. This chain uses TRBV7-9 with TRBJ2-5; the match to TRBD2 covers 11 bases. CDR1 is SEHNR, CDR2 FQNEAQ, per germline (reference sequence). V lost 4 bases to trimming and J lost 0 bases; unmatched junction nucleotides: 1. CDR3 length: 15 amino acids.

This chain joins TRBV7-6 and TRBJ2-7, with 10 nucleotides matching TRBD2. The germline CDR1 and CDR2 sequences are SGHVS and FNYEAQ. The CDR3 consists of 16 residues. The ends lost 1 base at V and 6 bases at J; junction bases unmatched: 9. The DNA for the CDR3 is TGTGCCAGCAGCTTAGGCCCCGCTAGCGGGAGAGGCGAGCAGTACTTC. Translation: CASSLGPASGRGEQYF.

The V call is TRBV2, the J call TRBJ1-4; TRBD1 is a possible D gene (5 bases). Germline lookup yields CDR1 SNHLY and CDR2 FYNNEI. This CDR3 is built from 13 residues. Trimming cost V 7 bases and J 1 base, with 7 bases left between them. CDR3 sequence: CASKQGTNEKLFF. The CDR3 DNA reads TGTGCCAGCAAGCAGGGAACTAATGAAAAACTGTTTTTT.

The V call is TRBV19, the J call TRBJ2-4, with 11 bases aligning to TRBD2. V lost 5 bases, J lost 8 bases, and 5 bases stayed unmatched. This CDR3 has 14 residues. CDR1 is LNHDA, CDR2 SQIVND, per germline (reference sequence). The chain's CDR3 is CASSVTSGSYIQYF. The CDR3, as DNA: TGTGCCAGTAGTGTCACTAGCGGGAGTTACATTCAGTACTTC.

The chain links TRBV3-1 (or the pseudogene TRBV3-2) to TRBJ2-1; 8 positions match TRBD2. The V gene's germline CDR1 is LGHDT and CDR2 YNNKEL (reference sequence). The CDR3 runs 13 residues. Losses at the gene ends were 4 bases for V and 6 bases for J; bases not matched to a gene: 2. CDR3 sequence reads: CASSLGLANEQFF. In nucleotides, the CDR3 is TGTGCCAGCAGCCTCGGACTAGCCAATGAGCAGTTCTTC.

This clone was seen just once. The genes are TRBV6-2 or TRBV6-3 and TRBJ1-2; a possible D gene is TRBD1 (6 bases). The CDR3 has 15 residues. The germline V and J ends were trimmed by 0 bases and 4 bases, with 12 bases remaining between them. Germline CDR1 MNHEY, CDR2 SVGEGT. The CDR3 coding sequence is TGTGCCAGCAGTTACTCTCGGGGGGCCGTCTATGGCTACACCTTC. Translating gives CASSYSRGAVYGYTF.

The rearrangement joins TRBV7-8 to TRBJ1-6; D not certain. The CDR3 totals 16 residues. Germline-derived CDR1 and CDR2 are SGHVS and FQNEAQ. Deletions cut 7 bases from V and 2 bases from J, with 15 bases between. The CDR3 DNA sequence: TGTGCCAGCACCCCTCGCGCGGGCACCTATAATTCACCCCTCCACTTT. Translating gives CASTPRAGTYNSPLHF. Using reference TRBV7-8 and TRBJ1-6 for the parts outside the CDR3, the full variable domain is GAGVSQSPRYKVAKRGQDVALRCDPISGHVSLFWYQQALGQGPEFLTYFQNEAQLDKSGLPSDRFFAERPEGSVSTLKIQRTQQEDSAVYLCASTPRAGTYNSPLHFGNGTRLTVT.

J is TRBJ2-1 and V is TRBV5-1; D might be TRBD1 (5 bases). This CDR3 has 12 residues. Germline-derived CDR1 and CDR2 are SGHRS and YFSETQ. V lost 0 bases, J lost 7 bases, and 5 bases lay in between. This CDR3 is CASSLGQNEQFF. The CDR3 nucleotides read TGCGCCAGCAGCTTGGGACAGAATGAGCAGTTCTTC. Supplemented by reference TRBV5-1 and TRBJ2-1, the full variable domain reads KAGVTQTPRYLIKTRGQQVTLSCSPISGHRSVSWYQQTPGQGLQFLFEYFSETQRNKGNFPGRFSGRQFSNSRSEMNVSTLELGDSALYLCASSLGQNEQFFGPGTRLTVL.

The chain has TRBV9 and TRBJ2-3, with 15 bases that match TRBD2. V gave up 4 bases and J gave up 3 bases; unmatched junction bases: 3. This CDR3 comprises 16 residues. Germline V gene data show CDR1 as SGDLS and CDR2 as YYNGEE. The CDR3 DNA sequence: TGTGCCAGCAGCCCCGGACTAGCGGGAGGGACAGATACGCAGTATTTT. It translates to CASSPGLAGGTDTQYF.

Details on this clone: Other nucleotide sequences in the sample specify the same CDR3. The chain is built from TRBV30 and TRBJ2-7; D is undetermined. CDR1 and CDR2 (germline): GTSNPN, SVGIG (reference sequence). There are 11 residues in the CDR3. With 2 bases removed from V and 3 bases from J, the gap between germline ends came to 5 bases. The CDR3 nucleotides are TGTGCCTGGAGTCCCGGCTACGAGCAGTACTTC. It yields the protein CAWSPGYEQYF.

The table lists this clone with a few counts. The chain joins TRBV7-9 to TRBJ2-1; TRBD1 matches at 7 bases. The CDR3 loop spans 15 amino acids. Germline V gene sequence: CDR1 SEHNR, CDR2 FQNEAQ (reference sequence). With V trimmed by 5 bases and J by 7 bases, 11 bases remained unmatched. The DNA of the CDR3 is TGTGCCAGCAGCACCCAGGGACAGCTAGTGAATGAGCAGTTCTTC. This translates into CASSTQGQLVNEQFF.

The rearrangement uses TRBV7-9 and TRBJ2-1; possible D gene TRBD2, 6 bases. The CDR3 consists of 15 residues. With 2 bases removed from V and 2 bases from J, the gap between germline ends came to 10 bases. Germline CDR1 SEHNR, CDR2 FQNEAQ (reference sequence). For the CDR3, the DNA is TGTGCCAGCAGCTTAAGGACTACCACCTACAATGAGCAGTTCTTC. Its protein product is CASSLRTTTYNEQFF.

The genes are TRBV27 and TRBJ1-4; D uncertain. Per the germline V gene, CDR1 is MNHEY and CDR2 is SMNVEV (reference sequence). Trimming took 4 bases from V and 5 from J, leaving 17 bases between them. The CDR3 sequence is 16 residues long. The CDR3 sequence: CASSSKRPGENEKLFF. The CDR3 DNA reads as TGTGCCAGCAGTTCCAAACGACCCGGGGAGAATGAAAAACTGTTTTTT.

This clone was observed once. The rearrangement links TRBV19 to TRBJ2-7, with 10 bases lining up with TRBD1. CDR3 size: 12 residues. CDR1 and CDR2 from the germline V gene are LNHDA and SQIVND (reference sequence). After removal of 9 bases from V and 4 bases from J, the junction contained 3 bases not matched to a gene. CDR3 nucleotides: TGTGCCAGCCCGGGACAGGGGTACGAGCAGTACTTC. Translated: CASPGQGYEQYF.

Turning to this clone: This CDR3 is also generated by other DNA sequences in the sample. The rearrangement uses TRBV5-1 and TRBJ1-2; D gene unclear. Trimming pared 1 base from V and 2 bases from J, leaving 6 bases between. The CDR3 totals 13 residues. Germline values: CDR1 SGHRS, CDR2 YFSETQ. The CDR3: CASSLSENYGYTF. The CDR3 coding sequence is TGCGCCAGCAGCTTGTCTGAGAACTATGGCTACACCTTC.

The J gene is TRBJ2-1, the V gene TRBV6-5, with 8 bases that match TRBD1. V trimming: 0 bases; J trimming: 1 base; junction bases outside the gene matches: 2. CDR1 and CDR2 from the germline V gene are MNHEY and SVGAGI. The CDR3 totals 16 residues. CDR3 residues: CASSYSRTGSYNEQFF. The CDR3 coding sequence is TGTGCCAGCAGTTACTCCCGGACAGGGTCCTACAATGAGCAGTTCTTC.

The J gene is TRBJ2-2, the V gene TRBV7-2; 7 nucleotides align to TRBD1. The CDR3 consists of 16 residues. The V gene's germline CDR1 is SGHTA and CDR2 FQGNSA. J lost 3 bases, V lost 5 bases, and 9 bases had no gene match. CDR3 nucleotide sequence: TGTGCCAGCAGCCTTTCTTCGACAGGGTACACCGGGGAGCTGTTTTTT. Protein product: CASSLSSTGYTGELFF.

This clone showed up just a few times. The rearrangement uses TRBV30 and TRBJ2-7; possible D gene TRBD1, 6 bases. Germline V lookup: CDR1 GTSNPN, CDR2 SVGIG (reference sequence). The CDR3 has 14 amino acids. Trimming pared 5 bases from V and 2 bases from J, leaving 16 bases between. The CDR3, as DNA: TGTGCCTGGGGGATGGGACACCGTCCCTACGAGCAGTACTTC. Residues: CAWGMGHRPYEQYF.

Concerning this clone itself: Sequence at one end of the junction differs from germline and may be a read error. The chain employs TRBV7-9 and TRBJ2-7; D possibly corresponds to TRBD1 (7 bases). CDR3 length: 14 amino acids. Germline V lookup: CDR1 SEHNR, CDR2 FQNEAQ (reference sequence). DNA for the CDR3: TGTGCCAGCAGCCCCCCGGGCCAGGGGGGAAGAGTGCAATTC. Encoded protein: CASSPPGQGGRVQF. The complete variable domain, with remaining parts taken from reference TRBV7-9 and TRBJ2-7, reads DTGVSQNPRHKITKRGQNVTFRCDPISEHNRLYWYRQTLGQGPEFLTYFQNEAQLEKSRLLSDRFSAERPKGSFSTLEIQRTEQGDSAMYLCASSPPGQGGRVQFGPGTRLTVT.

CDR3 DNA sequence: TGCGCCAGCAGCTTGGGGACAGGGGTATTGGGGACTGAAGCTTTCTTT. Translated: CASSLGTGVLGTEAFF. The V call is TRBV5-1, the J call TRBJ1-1; 9 bases agree with TRBD1. Germline-derived CDR1 and CDR2 are SGHRS and YFSETQ. CDR3 length: 16 amino acids. V gave up 0 bases and J gave up 5 bases; unmatched junction bases: 8.

CDR3 amino acids: CASSLGLASNNEQFF. The CDR3 DNA reads TGTGCCAGCAGCTTAGGCCTAGCATCGAACAATGAGCAGTTCTTC. The chain joins TRBV11-2 to TRBJ2-1; a weak D match, TRBD2 (5 bases). The V gene lost 1 base and the J gene lost 5 bases, with 12 bases spanning the gap. The germline gives CDR1 SGHAT, CDR2 FQNNGV. CDR3 length equals 15 residues.

V gene TRBV5-1 combines with J gene TRBJ2-4; D may be TRBD1 (6 bases). Trimming shortened V by 4 bases and J by 12 bases, and 14 bases separated the two germline ends. The length of the CDR3 is 12 residues. Looked up from germline, CDR1 is SGHRS and CDR2 is YFSETQ. DNA of the CDR3: TGCGCCAGCAGCCGGGACAAGGCGGATCAGTACTTC. Its protein product is CASSRDKADQYF.

CDR3 sequence reads: CASSQGVGAKGYTF. The CDR3 DNA is TGTGCCAGCAGCCAAGGGGTAGGGGCGAAGGGCTACACCTTC. The J gene is TRBJ1-2, the V gene TRBV3-1 (or the pseudogene TRBV3-2), with a weak D call TRBD1 (5 bases). V was pared by 1 base and J by 8 bases, with 14 bases between. CDR1 LGHDT and CDR2 YNNKEL come from the germline V gene (reference sequence). This CDR3 is 14 amino acids long.

The J gene is TRBJ2-1, the V gene TRBV14; 11 bases are shared with TRBD2. Germline V gene data show CDR1 as SGHDN and CDR2 as FVKESK. The CDR3 is made up of 19 amino acids. J was trimmed by 1 base and V by 1 base; bases with no gene match: 9. DNA for the CDR3: TGTGCCAGCAGCCAAGCTCCGGGGACTAGCGGATCTTCCTACAATGAGCAGTTCTTC. Encoded protein: CASSQAPGTSGSSYNEQFF. The full variable domain, in which reference TRBV14 and TRBJ2-1 provide the parts outside the CDR3, is EAGVTQFPSHSVIEKGQTVTLRCDPISGHDNLYWYRRVMGKEIKFLLHFVKESKQDESGMPNNRFLAERTGGTYSTLKVQPAELEDSGVYFCASSQAPGTSGSSYNEQFFGPGTRLTVL.

The V gene is TRBV5-1, the J gene TRBJ2-1, with 15 bases identical to TRBD2. V shed 1 base and J 0 bases; nucleotides not matched to a gene: 5. The V gene's germline CDR1 is SGHRS and CDR2 YFSETQ. This CDR3 spans 19 amino acids. The CDR3 region has the DNA TGCGCCAGCAGCTTGTCGGGACTAGCGGGAGGTAGCTCCTACAATGAGCAGTTCTTC. Translation gives CASSLSGLAGGSSYNEQFF.